The sequence of this T cell receptor (beta chain) was determined in a study of cytomegalovirus exposure and HLA in healthy donors. Germline CDR1 SGDLS, CDR2 YYNGEE. The CDR3 is 14 residues long. V was clipped by 2 bases and J by 1 base, with 10 bases between them. 13 Jbeta primers and 60 Vbeta primers were used for the PCR. The protocol was immunoSEQ multiplex PCR, while the TCRdb copy is restricted to in-frame clones and leaves out a portion. This table has some 190,000 clones, about four fifths appearing once. This clone was detected only a few times. Its specificity is not known. The same CDR3 can be traced to other DNA sequences in this sample. Notes on the study in general: Reported results showed that the classifier diagnosed cytomegalovirus status with high specificity and sensitivity.

The specimen was PBMCs. The sequence was obtained from a man aged 18 to 29 in good health and CMV-seronegative. The rearrangement joins TRBV9 to TRBJ2-7, with D perhaps matching TRBD1 (7 bases). The DNA for the CDR3 is TGTGCCAGCAGCGTTTCAGGGGGGTCCTACGAGCAGTACTTC. Translating it yields CASSVSGGSYEQYF.